The 17 T cell receptor beta chains below come from one sample, sequenced in a study of blood T cell repertoires in COVID-19. Generated by immunoSEQ multiplex PCR, the TCRdb table keeps only in-frame clones and is missing some. The top ten hold roughly 3% of the sample, which has about 130,000 clones, approximately 83% seen once. The sequenced sample consisted of peripheral blood. These receptors were taken from a woman of 80 years or more with acute or convalescent COVID-19.

The CDR3: CASSQFTDTQYF. CDR3 DNA: TGTGCCAGCAGCCAGTTCACAGATACGCAGTATTTT. The V and J genes are TRBV11-2 and TRBJ2-3; D remains ambiguous. Germline CDR1 reads SGHAT; CDR2 reads FQNNGV. The CDR3 is 12 residues long. The V and J ends lost 5 bases and 2 bases respectively, with 5 bases between them.

The chain joins TRBV19 to TRBJ2-7, with 9 bases that match TRBD1. Germline assignment: CDR1 LNHDA and CDR2 SQIVND (reference sequence). The CDR3 sequence is 14 residues long. The V segment lost 5 bases and the J segment 7 bases; nucleotides outside the gene matches: 9. The CDR3 here is CASSVQGAIGEQYF. CDR3 DNA sequence: TGTGCCAGTAGTGTACAGGGGGCGATCGGGGAGCAGTACTTC.

In the case of this clone: A much larger clone lies a single base off, so this may be a read error. This rearrangement joins TRBV11-1 to TRBJ2-1; D possibly corresponds to TRBD1 (6 bases). The CDR3 sequence is 13 residues long. Looked up from germline, CDR1 is SGHAT and CDR2 is FQDESV (reference sequence). V was clipped by 10 bases and J by 7 bases, with 17 bases between them. CDR3 DNA sequence: TGTGCCACGCACGACAGGAGTTCGAATGAGCAGTTCTTC. It codes for CATHDRSSNEQFF.

CDR3 nucleotides: TGTGCCAGCAGCGTAGAAGGGACAGGGGCCTACAATGAGCAGTTCTTC. This translates into CASSVEGTGAYNEQFF. The chain joins TRBV9 to TRBJ2-1; 10 positions match TRBD1. V lost 0 bases, J lost 2 bases, and 2 bases stayed unmatched. Germline V gene lookup returns CDR1 SGDLS and CDR2 YYNGEE. The CDR3 is made up of 16 amino acids. The whole variable domain, remainder taken from reference TRBV9 and TRBJ2-1, is DSGVTQTPKHLITATGQRVTLRCSPRSGDLSVYWYQQSLDQGLQFLIQYYNGEERAKGNILERFSAQQFPDLHSELNLSSLELGDSALYFCASSVEGTGAYNEQFFGPGTRLTVL.

V usage is TRBV10-3 and J usage is TRBJ1-6; the match to TRBD1 covers 9 bases. This CDR3 is built from 15 residues. Germline lookup yields CDR1 ENHRY and CDR2 SYGVKD. Trimming at V came to 6 bases and at J to 8 bases, leaving 8 bases not matched to a gene. As DNA, the CDR3 is TGTGCCATCAGAGGGACAGGGAAGATCTATTCACCCCTCCACTTT. It codes for CAIRGTGKIYSPLHF.

The chain carries TRBV27 and TRBJ2-3; the D gene is possibly TRBD1 (5 bases). The CDR3 extends over 13 amino acids. Per the germline V gene, CDR1 is MNHEY and CDR2 is SMNVEV (reference sequence). V was pared by 10 bases and J by 2 bases, with 13 bases between. The CDR3 is CAILDSLTDTQYF. CDR3 nucleotide sequence: TGTGCCATCCTCGACAGCCTCACAGATACGCAGTATTTT.

The chain uses TRBV29-1 and TRBJ1-1; a weak D match, TRBD1 (5 bases). This CDR3 has 16 amino acids. Trimming cost V 3 bases and J 5 bases, with 22 bases left between them. From germline, CDR1 is SQVTM and CDR2 ANQGSEA. CDR3 bases: TGCAGCGTTGATCAATCGGGCAGGGTGGTTACTACTGAAGCTTTCTTT. Its translation is CSVDQSGRVVTTEAFF.

The chain uses TRBV27 and TRBJ1-1, with D tentatively TRBD1 (5 bases). Germline CDR1 is MNHEY and CDR2 is SMNVEV (reference sequence). V dropped 5 bases and J dropped 4 bases, with 14 bases sitting between them. The CDR3 is made up of 14 amino acids. The CDR3 DNA reads TGTGCCAGCAGTCCTGGGGGGTCCGGCACTGAAGCTTTCTTT. Protein product: CASSPGGSGTEAFF.

The chain joins TRBV21-1 to TRBJ1-5; TRBD1, the table's D call, lacks a check against the DNA. TRBV21-1 is annotated as a pseudogene. This CDR3 comprises 15 residues. CDR3 coding DNA: TGTGCCAGCAGCGGCCGGGACAGCTTCAATCAGCCCCAGCATTTT. This translates into CASSGRDSFNQPQHF.

The CDR3 bases are TGTGCCAGCGAAGGAGGGCAGTCCTACGAGCAGTACTTC. It encodes CASEGGQSYEQYF. This chain links TRBV28 with TRBJ2-7; TRBD2 might be the D (6 bases). CDR1 is MDHEN, CDR2 SYDVKM, per germline. The CDR3 contains 13 residues. V lost 8 bases and J lost 1, with 12 bases in between.

This clone was found a few times. CDR3 residues: CASSVQRDTEAFF. CDR3 coding DNA: TGTGCCAGCAGCGTACAGAGGGACACTGAAGCTTTCTTT. J is TRBJ1-1 and V is TRBV7-3, with D unclear. Germline V gene sequence: CDR1 SGHTA, CDR2 FQGTGA. The V gene lost 5 bases and the J gene lost 3 bases, with 10 bases spanning the gap. The CDR3 has 13 residues.

Remarks on this clone: The same CDR3 is also encoded by other DNA sequences in this sample. The chain joins TRBV6-5 to TRBJ1-5, with TRBD1 matching 12 bases. With V trimmed by 7 bases and J by 6 bases, 7 bases remained unmatched. The CDR3 runs to 15 residues. Germline CDR1 MNHEY, CDR2 SVGAGI. This chain's CDR3 is CASNRDRGRGQPQHF. CDR3 coding DNA: TGTGCCAGCAATCGGGACAGGGGGCGAGGTCAGCCCCAGCATTTT.

The rearrangement links TRBV10-1 to TRBJ1-1, with a tentative D call TRBD1 (6 bases). Germline V gives CDR1 WNHNN, CDR2 SYGVQD (reference sequence). The length of the CDR3 is 17 residues. V lost 5 bases to trimming and J lost 0 bases, with 19 bases between them. CDR3 residues: CASSQGGRSNMNTEAFF. In DNA form, the CDR3 reads TGCGCCAGCAGTCAAGGGGGACGGTCCAACATGAACACTGAAGCTTTCTTT.

The V call is TRBV6-2 or TRBV6-3, the J call TRBJ2-7; D may be TRBD2 (5 bases). CDR1 MNHEY and CDR2 SVGEGT come from the germline V gene. The CDR3 loop spans 16 amino acids. Trimming shortened V by 1 base and J by 1 base, and 14 bases separated the two germline ends. The CDR3 reads CASSYYSGVPSYEQYF. In DNA form, the CDR3 reads TGTGCCAGCAGTTACTATTCCGGGGTCCCGTCCTACGAGCAGTACTTC.

V usage is TRBV6-2 or TRBV6-3 and J usage is TRBJ2-7, with TRBD2 matching over 11 bases. V was clipped by 5 bases and J by 0 bases; unmatched bases: 3. The CDR3 is 15 residues long. Germline values: CDR1 MNHEY, CDR2 SVGEGT. CDR3: CASSRLAGSSYEQYF. The CDR3 nucleotides are TGTGCCAGCAGTAGACTAGCGGGAAGCTCCTACGAGCAGTACTTC.

The J gene is TRBJ1-2, the V gene TRBV7-2; no clear D gene. The CDR3 has 12 residues. V dropped 6 bases and J dropped 4 bases, with 9 bases sitting between them. Germline CDR1 reads SGHTA; CDR2 reads FQGNSA. CDR3 DNA: TGTGCCAGCAGGTACGAGGGCTATGGCTACACCTTC. Protein sequence: CASRYEGYGYTF.

The chain combines TRBV10-3 with TRBJ1-1, with 7 bases lining up with TRBD1. This CDR3 is built from 13 residues. Per germline, CDR1 ENHRY and CDR2 SYGVKD. The J segment lost 1 base and the V segment lost 10 bases, leaving 6 bases of the junction unmatched. The CDR3 DNA sequence: TGTGCCACGGCGGGACAGTCGAACACTGAAGCTTTCTTT. It codes for CATAGQSNTEAFF.